These T cell receptor beta chains were read from a single sample in a study of graft-versus-host responses after intestinal transplantation. Their antigen targets remain unknown. Repertoires were generated with immunoSEQ multiplex PCR, while TCRdb's copy carries only in-frame clones and drops some. Among about 26,000 clones listed, about four fifths were seen once. The input for sequencing was unstimulated CD4+ T cells sorted from spleen or lymph node cells, taken before intestinal transplant. The receptors here all came from a human donor who received an intestinal transplant. The CDR3 runs from the conserved cysteine through the conserved F or W. The D gene is left open where the match is weak.

J	V	D	CDR3	DNA
TRBJ1-2	TRBV6-1	.	CASRQGENYGYTF	TGTGCCAGCAGACAGGGAGAGAACTATGGCTACACCTTC
TRBJ2-3	TRBV5-1	.	CASSQIPGGSTDTQYF	TGCGCCAGCAGCCAAATACCGGGCGGGAGCACAGATACGCAGTATTTT
TRBJ2-2	TRBV6-1	.	CASSELPNTGELFF	TGTGCCAGCAGTGAACTACCGAACACCGGGGAGCTGTTTTTT
TRBJ2-2	TRBV5-1	.	CASSLAGLLNTGELFF	TGCGCCAGCAGCTTGGCGGGACTTTTAAACACCGGGGAGCTGTTTTTT
TRBJ2-7	TRBV7-2	TRBD2	CASSLGGRYEQYF	TGTGCCAGCAGCTTGGGCGGGAGGTACGAGCAGTACTTC
TRBJ1-4	TRBV9	.	CASSVSPDKNEKLFF	TGTGCCAGCAGCGTATCCCCAGACAAGAATGAAAAACTGTTTTTT
TRBJ2-5	TRBV5-1	.	CASSLGQGETQYF	TGCGCCAGCAGCCTGGGGCAGGGAGAGACCCAGTACTTC
TRBJ2-5	TRBV5-1	.	CASSLEGGVQETQYF	TGCGCCAGCAGCCTGGAGGGCGGGGTCCAAGAGACCCAGTACTTC
TRBJ2-6	TRBV7-3	.	CASSIKGTPGANVLTF	TGTGCCAGCAGCATCAAAGGGACCCCTGGGGCCAACGTCCTGACTTTC
TRBJ2-7	TRBV30	TRBD2	CARSTGLGEQYF	TGTGCCCGGAGTACGGGACTAGGCGAGCAGTACTTC